What follows describes a single T cell receptor (beta chain). After removal of 8 bases from V and 8 bases from J, the junction contained 10 bases not matched to a gene. The CDR3 has 13 residues. Germline CDR1 and CDR2: MNHEY and SMNVEV (reference sequence). The sample originates from a study of shared clonotypes between healthy human individuals. Study details: Donor ages ranged 18 to 49 years: a couple of women, a few men.

The study drew its donors from healthy HIV-negative adults without recent acute infections or vaccinations. The run depth of the assay was deep. Genomic DNA from each subset was divided evenly over several immunoSEQ plates. This table comes from immunoSEQ multiplex PCR, and its TCRdb copy is limited to in-frame clones, with some not included. The sample lists about 490,000 clones, about three quarters occurring once. The sample comprised PBMCs. The chain combines TRBV27 with TRBJ1-2; 8 bases are shared with TRBD1. The TCR comes from a middle-aged woman in good health. Some clones in this sample may be carry-over from other donors' samples. This CDR3 is CASRFGQGSGYTF. Written as DNA, the CDR3 is TGTGCCAGCCGGTTCGGACAGGGCTCGGGCTACACCTTC.